This TCR beta chain was sequenced for a study of T cell clonotyping in hematopoietic cell transplantation. Regarding the study as a whole: At the given depth, recipient repertoires were over 97% de novo clonotypes.

Details on this clone: What it recognizes is unknown.

Clones were read by immunoSEQ multiplex PCR, and TCRdb kept only the in-frame ones, dropping some. The sample consists of 69,000 or so clones, around 94% of them appearing once. This TCR came from a man aged 50-59 years in good health. Some clones in this sample may be carry-over from other donors' samples. Source material: peripheral blood mononuclear cells.

CDR3 in DNA: TGTGCCAGCAGCCCGAAGCCGGGACAGGCCCCGGCGCAGCCCCAGCATTTT. It translates to CASSPKPGQAPAQPQHF. The V call is TRBV14, the J call TRBJ1-5; 8 bases map to TRBD1. This CDR3 comprises 17 residues. Germline CDR1 reads SGHDN; CDR2 reads FVKESK. V lost 4 bases to trimming and J lost 7 bases; unmatched junction nucleotides: 15.